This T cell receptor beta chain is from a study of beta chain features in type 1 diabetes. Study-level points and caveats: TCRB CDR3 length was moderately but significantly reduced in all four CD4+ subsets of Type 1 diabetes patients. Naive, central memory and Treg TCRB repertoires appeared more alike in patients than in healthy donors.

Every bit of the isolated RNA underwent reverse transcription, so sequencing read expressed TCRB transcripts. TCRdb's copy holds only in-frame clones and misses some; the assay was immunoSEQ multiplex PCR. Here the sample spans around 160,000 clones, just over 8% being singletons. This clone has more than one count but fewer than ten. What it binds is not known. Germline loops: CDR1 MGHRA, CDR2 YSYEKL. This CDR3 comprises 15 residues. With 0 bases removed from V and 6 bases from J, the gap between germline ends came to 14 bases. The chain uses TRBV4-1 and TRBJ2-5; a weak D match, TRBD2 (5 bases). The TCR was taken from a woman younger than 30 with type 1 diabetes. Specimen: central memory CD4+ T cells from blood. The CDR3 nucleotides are TGCGCCAGCAGCCAAGATGAGTCTAGCCCCAAGACCCAGTACTTC. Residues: CASSQDESSPKTQYF.